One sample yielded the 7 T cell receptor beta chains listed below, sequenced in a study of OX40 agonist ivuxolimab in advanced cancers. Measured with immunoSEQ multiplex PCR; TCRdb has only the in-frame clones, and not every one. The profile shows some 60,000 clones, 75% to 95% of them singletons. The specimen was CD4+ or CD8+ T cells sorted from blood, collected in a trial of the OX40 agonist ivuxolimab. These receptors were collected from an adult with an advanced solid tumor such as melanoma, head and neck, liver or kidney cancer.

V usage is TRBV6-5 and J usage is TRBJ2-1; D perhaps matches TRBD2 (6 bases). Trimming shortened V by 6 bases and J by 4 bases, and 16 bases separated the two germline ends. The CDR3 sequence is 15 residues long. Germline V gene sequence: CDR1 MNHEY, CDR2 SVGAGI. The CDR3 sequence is CASRPLARPYNEQFF. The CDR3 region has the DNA TGTGCCAGCAGGCCACTAGCCAGACCTTACAATGAGCAGTTCTTC.

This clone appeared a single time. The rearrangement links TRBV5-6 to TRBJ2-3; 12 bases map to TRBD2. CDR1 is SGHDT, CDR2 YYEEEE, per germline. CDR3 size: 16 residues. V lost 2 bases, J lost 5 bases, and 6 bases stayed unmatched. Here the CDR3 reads CASSFLLAGGQDTQYF. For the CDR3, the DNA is TGTGCCAGCAGCTTCTTACTAGCGGGAGGACAAGATACGCAGTATTTT.

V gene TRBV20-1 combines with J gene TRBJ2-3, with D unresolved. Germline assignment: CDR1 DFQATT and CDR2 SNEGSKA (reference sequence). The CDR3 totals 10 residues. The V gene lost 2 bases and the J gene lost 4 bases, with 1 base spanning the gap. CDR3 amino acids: CSARPDTQYF. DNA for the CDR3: TGCAGTGCTAGACCAGATACGCAGTATTTT.

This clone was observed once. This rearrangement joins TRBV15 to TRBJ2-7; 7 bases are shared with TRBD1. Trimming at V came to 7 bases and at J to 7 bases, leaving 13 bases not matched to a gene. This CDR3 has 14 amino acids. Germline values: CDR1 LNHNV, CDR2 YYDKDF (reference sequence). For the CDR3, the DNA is TGTGCCACCACCCCAGACAGGGTTAAGGGGGAGCAGTACTTC. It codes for CATTPDRVKGEQYF.

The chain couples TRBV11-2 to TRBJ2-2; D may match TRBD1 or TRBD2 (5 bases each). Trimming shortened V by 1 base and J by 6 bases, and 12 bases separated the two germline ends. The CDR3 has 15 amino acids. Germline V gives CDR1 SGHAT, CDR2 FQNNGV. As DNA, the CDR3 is TGTGCCAGCAGCTTAGTTCCAGGGAGCGCCGGGGAGCTGTTTTTT. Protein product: CASSLVPGSAGELFF.

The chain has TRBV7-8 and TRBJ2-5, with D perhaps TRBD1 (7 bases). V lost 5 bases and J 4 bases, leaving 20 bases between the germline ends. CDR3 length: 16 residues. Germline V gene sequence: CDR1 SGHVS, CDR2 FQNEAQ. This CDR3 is CASSGWGIQGGETQYF. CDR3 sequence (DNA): TGTGCCAGCAGCGGATGGGGGATCCAGGGGGGAGAGACCCAGTACTTC.

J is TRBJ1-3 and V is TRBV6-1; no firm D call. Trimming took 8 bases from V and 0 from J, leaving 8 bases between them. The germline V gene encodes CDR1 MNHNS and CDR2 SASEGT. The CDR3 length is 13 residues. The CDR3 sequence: CASVVSSGNTIYF. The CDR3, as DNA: TGTGCCAGCGTCGTTAGCTCTGGAAACACCATATATTTT.